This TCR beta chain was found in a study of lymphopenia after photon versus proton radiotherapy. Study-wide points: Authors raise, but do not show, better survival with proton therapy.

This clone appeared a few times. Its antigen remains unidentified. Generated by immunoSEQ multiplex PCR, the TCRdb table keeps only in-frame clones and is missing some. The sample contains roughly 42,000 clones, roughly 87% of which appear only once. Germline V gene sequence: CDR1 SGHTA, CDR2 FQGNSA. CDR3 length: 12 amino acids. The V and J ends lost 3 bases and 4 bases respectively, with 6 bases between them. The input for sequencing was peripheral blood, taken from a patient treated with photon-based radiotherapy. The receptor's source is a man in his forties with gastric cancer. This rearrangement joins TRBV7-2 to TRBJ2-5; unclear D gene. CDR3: CASSFKRETQYF. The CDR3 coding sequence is TGTGCCAGCAGCTTCAAGCGAGAGACCCAGTACTTC.